The 12 T cell receptor beta chains listed next were all sequenced from one sample in a study of T cell repertoires in cytomegalovirus infection. TCRdb itself ran the reads through MiXCR, one entry per CDR3 protein. The repertoire has around 530,000 distinct CDR3 sequences, about 17% of them found once; the top ten carry 20% to 30%. The material sequenced was CD8+ T cells from PBMCs. Source of these receptors: a human donor in good health (CMV status not recorded). Some clones in this sample may be carry-over from other donors' samples.

This clonotype was found many times. CDR3 DNA sequence: TGTGCCAGCACCTACCCCGCGGCGGGCAGGGCGGTCGTACAGGACACTGAAGCTTTCTTT. It is translated as CASTYPAAGRAVVQDTEAFF. V and J are TRBV7-8 and TRBJ1-1; D might be TRBD1 (5 bases). V shed 7 bases and J shed 3 bases, with 33 bases lying between them. The CDR3 contains 20 residues. From germline, CDR1 is SGHVS and CDR2 FQNEAQ. Looking up the rest from reference TRBV7-8 and TRBJ1-1 gives the full variable domain: GAGVSQSPRYKVAKRGQDVALRCDPISGHVSLFWYQQALGQGPEFLTYFQNEAQLDKSGLPSDRFFAERPEGSVSTLKIQRTQQEDSAVYLCASTYPAAGRAVVQDTEAFFGQGTRLTVV.

This clonotype came up a few times. The chain recombines TRBV9 with TRBJ2-7; 7 positions match TRBD2. J gave up 2 bases and V 0 bases, and 5 bases lay outside the gene matches. The length of the CDR3 is 15 residues. Germline CDR1 reads SGDLS; CDR2 reads YYNGEE. CDR3 in DNA: TGTGCCAGCAGCGTAGAATCTAGCGGTACCTACGAGCAGTACTTC. Amino acids: CASSVESSGTYEQYF.

V is TRBV5-6 and J is TRBJ1-6; D is perhaps TRBD1 (5 bases). The CDR3 extends over 13 amino acids. Germline CDR1 is SGHDT and CDR2 is YYEEEE. Trimming stripped 7 bases from V and 8 bases from J, with 13 bases between. CDR3 nucleotide sequence: TGTGCCAGCCTAGGGACTGCGGATTCACCCCTCCACTTT. Protein sequence: CASLGTADSPLHF.

The V call is TRBV11-2, the J call TRBJ2-3; no clear D. V shed 0 bases and J shed 0 bases, with 16 bases lying between them. The CDR3 has 18 amino acids. From germline, CDR1 is SGHAT and CDR2 FQNNGV. CDR3 bases: TGTGCCAGCAGCTTAGAGTGGACGGGCCGGCCTAGCACAGATACGCAGTATTTT. Translated, it gives CASSLEWTGRPSTDTQYF.

There are a few counts of this clonotype. This chain links TRBV10-3 with TRBJ2-5, with 8 bases identical to TRBD2. The CDR3 contains 13 residues. Germline CDR1 and CDR2: ENHRY and SYGVKD. V shed 10 bases and J 1 base; nucleotides not matched to a gene: 5. The CDR3 sequence is CATRTSPQETQYF. CDR3 in DNA: TGTGCCACCCGGACTAGCCCCCAAGAGACCCAGTACTTC.

This clonotype has a count of ten or more. The rearrangement uses TRBV9 and TRBJ2-7, with 10 bases identical to TRBD1. Trimming at V came to 4 bases and at J to 2 bases, leaving 6 bases not matched to a gene. The CDR3 contains 15 residues. Per germline, CDR1 SGDLS and CDR2 YYNGEE. The CDR3 protein is CASSTEGQGTYEQYF. The CDR3 region has the DNA TGTGCCAGCAGCACGGAGGGACAGGGGACCTACGAGCAGTACTTC.

This clonotype was observed many times. This chain uses TRBV27 with TRBJ2-3, with 9 nucleotides matching TRBD1. Germline V gene data show CDR1 as MNHEY and CDR2 as SMNVEV (reference sequence). The CDR3 sequence is 17 residues long. Germline trimming cut 3 bases from V and 4 bases from J; bases unmatched to any gene: 11. The CDR3: CASSFLEGQGISDTQYF. CDR3 bases: TGTGCCAGCAGTTTTCTAGAGGGACAGGGTATATCAGATACGCAGTATTTT.

The chain links TRBV7-6 to TRBJ1-5; 10 nucleotides agree with TRBD1. From germline, CDR1 is SGHVS and CDR2 FNYEAQ. This CDR3 comprises 16 residues. V dropped 0 bases and J dropped 2; count of bases not matched to a gene: 1. The CDR3 bases are TGTGCCAGCAGCTTAGCGACAGGGGGCGGCAATCAGCCCCAGCATTTT. Translated, it gives CASSLATGGGNQPQHF.

This clonotype was picked up a small number of times. CDR3 protein: CASSWPRYYGYTF. CDR3 sequence (DNA): TGTGCCAGCAGTTGGCCTCGGTACTATGGCTACACCTTC. This chain connects TRBV28 to TRBJ1-2; D uncertain. V lost 4 bases and J lost 3, with 9 bases in between. Germline V CDR1 and CDR2: MDHEN, SYDVKM. The CDR3 has 13 amino acids.

This chain joins TRBV19 and TRBJ2-7, with no clear D. The CDR3 length is 13 residues. V was clipped by 3 bases and J by 3 bases, with 9 bases between them. From germline, CDR1 is LNHDA and CDR2 SQIVND (reference sequence). The CDR3 DNA sequence: TGTGCCAGTAGTATCGCACCGAACTACGAGCAGTACTTC. Protein: CASSIAPNYEQYF.

This clonotype appeared a few times. The V call is TRBV4-2, the J call TRBJ2-7; D ambiguous. This CDR3 comprises 14 residues. CDR1 and CDR2 from the germline V gene are LGHNA and YNFKEQ. V gave up 3 bases and J gave up 2 bases, with 11 bases separating them. This CDR3 reads CASSQDGVPYEQYF. For the CDR3, the DNA is TGTGCCAGCAGCCAGGACGGCGTACCCTACGAGCAGTACTTC.

This clonotype was seen a handful of times. V is TRBV2 and J is TRBJ2-3, with D possibly being TRBD2 (5 bases). V dropped 2 bases and J dropped 1 base, with 16 bases sitting between them. This CDR3 spans 17 amino acids. CDR1 is SNHLY, CDR2 FYNNEI, per germline. The CDR3 spells CASSESTVGVGTDTQYF. In nucleotides, the CDR3 is TGTGCCAGCAGTGAAAGTACGGTGGGAGTAGGCACAGATACGCAGTATTTT.